This T cell receptor beta chain was obtained from a study of blood T cell repertoires in COVID-19. At the level of the study: Acute-phase and convalescent COVID-19 samples originated in the United States, Italy and Spain. Nucleic acid was either cDNA or gDNA, and it came from T cells, B-cell-depleted T cells, or PBMCs.

Methods used by the authors: Researchers report that nucleated cell counts were estimated from reference gene primer amplification. The protocol was immunoSEQ multiplex PCR, while the TCRdb copy is restricted to in-frame clones and leaves out a portion. Clonal size and the V and J genes are those of that table, whereas D and trimming came from the DNA. The data hold under 50,000 clones, with about 90% observed a single time. The V and J ends lost 5 bases and 1 base respectively, with 13 bases between them. The CDR3 is 15 amino acids. Germline loops: CDR1 SGHAT, CDR2 FQNNGV. Sequenced: peripheral blood. This chain uses TRBV11-2 with TRBJ2-3; the D is unclear. The receptor was isolated from a man aged 65 to 85 with active COVID-19. In nucleotides, the CDR3 is TGTGCCAGCAGCCCGCAGGAAGCCGGCACAGATACGCAGTATTTT. Protein product: CASSPQEAGTDTQYF.